These 21 T cell receptor beta chains were sequenced from one sample in a study of T cell responses to AZD1222 COVID-19 vaccine. The repertoire was sequenced with immunoSEQ multiplex PCR; TCRdb's copy has only in-frame clones and lacks some. Here the sample spans 120,000 or so clones, about 85% being singletons. Specimen: peripheral blood, collected on day 0 of AZD1222 vaccination. The receptors shown here come from an adult in good health.

As for this clone: The same CDR3 can be traced to other DNA sequences in this sample. This chain connects TRBV3-1 (or the pseudogene TRBV3-2) to TRBJ1-2, with D hard to call. V lost 1 base to trimming and J lost 10 bases, with 7 bases between them. The CDR3 contains 11 residues. Germline-derived CDR1 and CDR2 are LGHDT and YNNKEL (reference sequence). The CDR3 DNA sequence: TGTGCCAGCAGCCAAGGAAGGGCCTACACCTTC. This sequence encodes CASSQGRAYTF.

The V and J genes are TRBV4-2 and TRBJ1-1; D unclear. The ends were cut back, 0 bases at V and 5 bases at J, with 10 bases in the middle. The V gene's germline CDR1 is LGHNA and CDR2 YNFKEQ. The CDR3 length is 14 residues. Here the CDR3 reads CASSQDPRETEAFF. The CDR3 nucleotides are TGTGCCAGCAGCCAAGACCCCCGGGAGACTGAAGCTTTCTTT.

This clone was recorded a few times. A read error may account for a junction end that differs from germline. This rearrangement joins TRBV7-9 to TRBJ2-7; D may be TRBD2 (6 bases). This CDR3 is built from 14 residues. CDR1 SEHNR and CDR2 FQNEAQ come from the germline V gene (reference sequence). The DNA of the CDR3 is TGTGCCAGCACGGCCGGGACTCGCTCCTCCGAGCAGTACTTC. Amino acids: CASTAGTRSSEQYF. Filled out from reference TRBV7-9 and TRBJ2-7, the complete variable domain reads DTGVSQNPRHKITKRGQNVTFRCDPISEHNRLYWYRQTLGQGPEFLTYFQNEAQLEKSRLLSDRFSAERPKGSFSTLEIQRTEQGDSAMYLCASTAGTRSSEQYFGPGTRLTVT.

This clone was counted once. The V gene is TRBV21-1, the J gene TRBJ1-3; whether TRBD1, the table's D call, matches the DNA was not checked. TRBV21-1 is a pseudogene. CDR3 length equals 18 residues. CDR3 DNA sequence: TGTGCCAGCAGCACTGGCCAGGACAGGGGGCAAATTGGAAACACCATATATTTT. Amino acid sequence: CASSTGQDRGQIGNTIYF.

For the CDR3, the DNA is TGTGCCAGCAGTAGGGACAGGGGTAGGGAGCAGTACTTC. Its protein is CASSRDRGREQYF. The J gene is TRBJ2-7, the V gene TRBV6-2 or TRBV6-3, with 10 bases identical to TRBD1. Germline lookup yields CDR1 MNHEY and CDR2 SVGEGT. The trim removed 5 bases at V and 7 bases at J, leaving 5 bases unmatched. The CDR3 length is 13 residues.

This clone has just one count. The rearrangement uses TRBV11-2 and TRBJ1-1; D is uncertain. This CDR3 has 14 amino acids. Trimming cost V 7 bases and J 1 base, with 13 bases left between them. Germline-derived CDR1 and CDR2 are SGHAT and FQNNGV. CDR3 sequence reads: CASTQGRENTEAFF. The DNA of the CDR3 is TGTGCCAGCACCCAAGGTCGGGAGAACACTGAAGCTTTCTTT.

The genes are TRBV11-2 and TRBJ1-4, with 7 bases identical to TRBD1. The CDR3 contains 13 residues. Germline CDR1 and CDR2: SGHAT and FQNNGV. Trimming removed 7 bases from V and 5 bases from J; junction bases left unmatched: 4. CDR3 bases: TGTGCCAGCACCCAGGGGGGGAATGAAAAACTGTTTTTT. Translated: CASTQGGNEKLFF.

The genes are TRBV7-9 and TRBJ2-5, with 12 bases fitting TRBD2. The CDR3 loop spans 17 amino acids. With V trimmed by 3 bases and J by 0 bases, 5 bases remained unmatched. Per the germline V gene, CDR1 is SEHNR and CDR2 is FQNEAQ (reference sequence). For the CDR3, the DNA is TGTGCCAGCAGCTTCCCACTAGCGGGGGGAAACCAAGAGACCCAGTACTTC. This sequence encodes CASSFPLAGGNQETQYF.

The J gene is TRBJ2-3, the V gene TRBV6-2 or TRBV6-3; possible D gene TRBD2, 5 bases. Germline V gene lookup returns CDR1 MNHEY and CDR2 SVGEGT. This CDR3 has 14 amino acids. Trimming shortened V by 0 bases and J by 6 bases, and 10 bases separated the two germline ends. The CDR3 loop is CASSYSSSSDTQYF. The DNA for the CDR3 is TGTGCCAGCAGTTACTCGAGTTCTAGCGATACGCAGTATTTT.

V and J are TRBV11-2 and TRBJ2-6, with 7 nucleotides matching TRBD2. Germline V CDR1 and CDR2: SGHAT, FQNNGV. The CDR3 sequence is 18 residues long. The ends lost 5 bases at V and 0 bases at J; junction bases unmatched: 10. For the CDR3, the DNA is TGTGCCAGCAGCCCCACGGGCGGGGGATTCTCTGGGGCCAACGTCCTGACTTTC. This gives the protein CASSPTGGGFSGANVLTF. The complete variable domain, with remaining parts taken from reference TRBV11-2 and TRBJ2-6, reads EAGVAQSPRYKIIEKRQSVAFWCNPISGHATLYWYQQILGQGPKLLIQFQNNGVVDDSQLPKDRFSAERLKGVDSTLKIQPAKLEDSAVYLCASSPTGGGFSGANVLTFGAGSRLTVL.

In its sample, this clone was seen a few times. The rearrangement links TRBV19 to TRBJ1-2; no reliable D call. Germline V lookup: CDR1 LNHDA, CDR2 SQIVND (reference sequence). The CDR3 runs 14 residues. V was pared by 0 bases and J by 5 bases, with 10 bases between. The CDR3 here is CASSIDAPEYGYTF. In DNA, the CDR3 is TGTGCCAGTAGTATAGATGCTCCGGAATATGGCTACACCTTC.

This clone was counted a few times. V gene TRBV29-1 combines with J gene TRBJ1-1; 7 bases are shared with TRBD1. The length of the CDR3 is 12 residues. The V gene end was trimmed by 4 bases and the J gene end by 4 bases; junction bases not matched to a gene: 3. Germline CDR1 reads SQVTM; CDR2 reads ANQGSEA. The CDR3 DNA reads as TGCAGCGTTGTGTCAGGGGGCACTGAAGCTTTCTTT. It is translated as CSVVSGGTEAFF.

The rearrangement links TRBV7-3 to TRBJ2-1; D gene uncertain. The V gene's germline CDR1 is SGHTA and CDR2 FQGTGA. The length of the CDR3 is 13 residues. The V and J ends lost 8 bases and 5 bases respectively, with 13 bases between them. CDR3 nucleotide sequence: TGTGCCAGCGCTAACCAGCGCCACAATGAGCAGTTCTTC. It is translated as CASANQRHNEQFF.

The rearrangement links TRBV9 to TRBJ2-1; D tentatively fits TRBD1 or TRBD2 (5 bases each). Germline CDR1 is SGDLS and CDR2 is YYNGEE. The length of the CDR3 is 17 residues. The V gene lost 1 base and the J gene lost 0 bases, with 14 bases spanning the gap. The CDR3 DNA follows: TGTGCCAGCAGCGTATCGGCGAGGGGACCCTCCTACAATGAGCAGTTCTTC. Amino acids: CASSVSARGPSYNEQFF.

The chain couples TRBV6-1 to TRBJ1-2; no reliable D call. V shed 0 bases and J shed 0 bases, with 11 bases lying between them. This CDR3 region has 16 residues. Germline CDR1 reads MNHNS; CDR2 reads SASEGT. CDR3 bases: TGTGCCAGCAGTGAAGCGTCAGCAGTCCCTAACTATGGCTACACCTTC. Protein product: CASSEASAVPNYGYTF.

This clone was picked up one time. V is TRBV28 and J is TRBJ2-6; no clear D gene. CDR1 and CDR2 (germline): MDHEN, SYDVKM. The V end lost 1 base, the J end lost 0 bases, and 4 bases lay between the germline ends. This CDR3 is 15 amino acids long. The CDR3 DNA is TGTGCCAGCAGTTTATCGAGCTCTGGGGCCAACGTCCTGACTTTC. This codes for CASSLSSSGANVLTF. Drawing the rest from reference TRBV28 and TRBJ2-6, the complete variable domain is DVKVTQSSRYLVKRTGEKVFLECVQDMDHENMFWYRQDPGLGLRLIYFSYDVKMKEKGDIPEGYSVSREKKERFSLILESASTNQTSMYLCASSLSSSGANVLTFGAGSRLTVL.

The chain recombines TRBV25-1 with TRBJ2-7; D is perhaps TRBD1 (5 bases). Germline CDR1 reads MGHDK; CDR2 reads SYGVNS. The length of the CDR3 is 14 residues. Trimming took 1 base from V and 6 from J, leaving 13 bases between them. CDR3 DNA sequence: TGTGCCAGCAGTGAATTAGGCAGGGAAGGCGAGCAGTACTTC. Amino acid sequence: CASSELGREGEQYF.

The rearrangement uses TRBV6-5 and TRBJ2-1, with 8 bases that match TRBD2. The CDR3 covers 15 residues. Germline lookup yields CDR1 MNHEY and CDR2 SVGAGI. Trimming cost V 8 bases and J 6 bases; bases outside gene matches: 12. The CDR3 reads CASGGVMAGGNEQFF. CDR3 nucleotide sequence: TGTGCCAGCGGGGGAGTTATGGCGGGAGGCAATGAGCAGTTCTTC.

This chain joins TRBV2 and TRBJ1-6, with unresolved D. The germline V gene has CDR1 SNHLY and CDR2 FYNNEI. This CDR3 contains 13 residues. The V end lost 7 bases, the J end lost 8 bases, and 12 bases lay between the germline ends. Here the CDR3 DNA reads TGTGCCAGCACGGGTCGGGCGGATTCACCCCTCCACTTT. Its protein product is CASTGRADSPLHF.

The chain carries TRBV14 and TRBJ2-1, with TRBD1 matching over 7 bases. The germline V gene has CDR1 SGHDN and CDR2 FVKESK. V was pared by 4 bases and J by 3 bases, with 6 bases of the junction left unmatched. The CDR3 is 15 amino acids. DNA for the CDR3: TGTGCCAGCAGCCCCCTCGGGACAGTCTACAATGAGCAGTTCTTC. This encodes CASSPLGTVYNEQFF.

The chain employs TRBV5-1 and TRBJ1-5, with a possible D match to TRBD1 (6 bases). CDR3 length equals 15 residues. Germline V lookup: CDR1 SGHRS, CDR2 YFSETQ. V shed 4 bases and J shed 4 bases, with 15 bases lying between them. CDR3 region: CASSPQDSRNQPQHF. CDR3 nucleotides: TGCGCCAGCAGCCCCCAGGACAGTCGAAATCAGCCCCAGCATTTT.